This T cell receptor (beta chain) originates from a study of blood T cell repertoires in COVID-19. Adults between roughly 18 and 95 years of age took part from about 24 US areas. Cohorts were determined from participant-reported clinical history. V was trimmed by 5 bases and J by 2 bases, leaving 15 bases between them. The CDR3 is made up of 15 amino acids. The germline gives CDR1 SGHAT, CDR2 FQNNGV. Generated by immunoSEQ multiplex PCR, the TCRdb table keeps only in-frame clones and is missing some. This sample has some 490,000 clones, with around nine tenths found just once. V usage is TRBV11-2 and J usage is TRBJ1-1; D possibly corresponds to TRBD1 (5 bases). This clonotype was obtained from a woman aged 55-69 years who had recovered from COVID-19. The sample consisted of PBMCs or T cells enriched from blood (not recorded which). In nucleotides, the CDR3 is TGTGCCAGCAGCCAAACGACAGCAATTAACACTGAAGCTTTCTTT. Protein: CASSQTTAINTEAFF.